This T cell receptor (beta chain) appears in the sequencing data of a study of shared clonotypes between healthy human individuals. Study background: Each donor had three CD4 naive, three CD4 memory, two CD8 naive and one CD8 memory plate.

Every donor, a Caucasian adult, lived in Nashville, Tennessee. Deep was the level used in running the assay. The input for sorted-subset replicate PCRs was about 0.2 ug DNA, about 29,000 T cell genomes. The method was immunoSEQ multiplex PCR; TCRdb's version includes in-frame clones alone and lacks a portion of them. This table holds 1 million to 1.3 million clones, more than 75% found once. Trimming left V 0 bases short and J 2 bases short, with 14 bases between. This CDR3 region has 16 residues. CDR1 MNHNS and CDR2 SASEGT come from the germline V gene. This chain joins TRBV6-1 and TRBJ2-7; possibly TRBD2 for D (7 bases). The TCR originated in a man between 18 and 29 years old in good health. Some clones in this sample may be carry-over from other donors' samples. The specimen was memory CD4+ T cells from PBMCs. Subset indicated: CD45RA-negative fraction. The CDR3 reads CASSEALGGATYEQYF. CDR3 in DNA: TGTGCCAGCAGTGAAGCACTAGGGGGGGCGACCTACGAGCAGTACTTC.